This T cell receptor (beta chain) came from a study of T cell repertoires in cytomegalovirus infection (dated by TCRdb to 2018 to 2020). Describing the broader study: Because public TCR beta signatures pointed to carriage of CMV infection together with the matching HLA type, the HLA type of each donor mattered for the analysis. Broad study findings and their caveats: The ex vivo response was dominated by HLA-C-restricted CMV-specific TCR beta clonotypes, which also provided the single most frequent clonotype in two of eight donors. In both this cohort and an independent roughly 350-donor cohort, the cumulative frequency of public TCR beta family members distinguished carriers of CMV infection plus the relevant HLA type.

Based on the germline V gene (reference sequence), the CDR1 and CDR2 sequences are MNHEY and SMNVEV. Trimming accounts for 5 bases at V and 9 bases at J, while the number of junction bases matched to no gene is 8. From cysteine to phenylalanine, the CDR3 is 14 amino acids long. Only the CDR3 DNA stays, 42 bases, in frame from base 1. In the case of this clonotype: The clone's antigen remains unknown. Per-base qualities were not stored, and no clone one base away is much larger.

This sample was sequenced with an Illumina HiSeq 1500. TCRdb handled the public reads itself, with Q25 trimming in fastp and clone calling in MiXCR, and kept productive beta chains. Each CDR3 protein appears once, grouped with its most common genes and DNA. The sample data list more than 150,000 distinct CDR3 sequences, and 15% to 20% of these were observed just once. About 19% of the sample comes from the top ten. In this chain, TRBV27 is recombined with TRBJ2-1, with 9 bases in between that match TRBD2. Sample: CD8+ T cells from PBMCs. The source is a human donor in good health (CMV status not recorded). Some clones in this sample may be carry-over from other donors' samples. The sequenced DNA is TGTGCCAGCAGTATCGGGTTAGCGGGAGTTGAGCAGTTCTTC. It translates as CASSIGLAGVEQFF.